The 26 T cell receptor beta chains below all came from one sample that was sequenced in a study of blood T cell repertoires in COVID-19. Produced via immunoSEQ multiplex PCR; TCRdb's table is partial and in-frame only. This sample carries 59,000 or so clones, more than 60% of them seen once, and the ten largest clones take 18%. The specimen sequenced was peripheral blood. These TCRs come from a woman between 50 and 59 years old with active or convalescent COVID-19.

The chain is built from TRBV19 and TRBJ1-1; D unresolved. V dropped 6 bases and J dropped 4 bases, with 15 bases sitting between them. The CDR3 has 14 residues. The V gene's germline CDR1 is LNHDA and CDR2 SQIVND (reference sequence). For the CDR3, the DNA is TGTGCCAGTAGACAAGGACGGGCGGGCACTGAAGCTTTCTTT. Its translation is CASRQGRAGTEAFF.

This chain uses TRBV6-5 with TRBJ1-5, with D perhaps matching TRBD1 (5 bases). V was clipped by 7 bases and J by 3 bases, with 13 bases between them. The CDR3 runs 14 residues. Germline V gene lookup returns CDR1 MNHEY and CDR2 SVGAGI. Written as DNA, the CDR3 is TGTGCCAGCACCGGCAGGGCCACCAATCAGCCCCAGCATTTT. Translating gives CASTGRATNQPQHF.

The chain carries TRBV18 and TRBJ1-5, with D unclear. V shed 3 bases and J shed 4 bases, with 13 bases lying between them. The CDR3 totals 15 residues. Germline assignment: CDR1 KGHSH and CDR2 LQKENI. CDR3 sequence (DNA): TGTGCCAGCTCACCCTCGGGAGGCTCTAATCAGCCCCAGCATTTT. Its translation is CASSPSGGSNQPQHF.

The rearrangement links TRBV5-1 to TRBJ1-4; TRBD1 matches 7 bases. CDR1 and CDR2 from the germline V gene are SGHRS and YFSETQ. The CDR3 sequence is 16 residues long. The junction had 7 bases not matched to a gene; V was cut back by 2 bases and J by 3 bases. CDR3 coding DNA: TGCGCCAGCAGCTTACTCCCTGGACAGGCTAATGAAAAACTGTTTTTT. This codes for CASSLLPGQANEKLFF.

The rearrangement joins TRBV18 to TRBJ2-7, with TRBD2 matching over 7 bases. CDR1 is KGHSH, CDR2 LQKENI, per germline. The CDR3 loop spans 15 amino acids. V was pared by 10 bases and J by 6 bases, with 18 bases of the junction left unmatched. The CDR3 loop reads CATTMTGGPLSEQYF. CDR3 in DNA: TGTGCCACCACGATGACGGGAGGTCCCTTGAGCGAGCAGTACTTC.

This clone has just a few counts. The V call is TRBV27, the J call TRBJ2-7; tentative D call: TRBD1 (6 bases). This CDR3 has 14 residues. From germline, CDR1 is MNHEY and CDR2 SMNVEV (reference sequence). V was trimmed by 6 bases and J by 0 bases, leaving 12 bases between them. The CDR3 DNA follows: TGTGCCAGCAGCTCCGCGGACAGCTCCTACGAGCAGTACTTC. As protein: CASSSADSSYEQYF.

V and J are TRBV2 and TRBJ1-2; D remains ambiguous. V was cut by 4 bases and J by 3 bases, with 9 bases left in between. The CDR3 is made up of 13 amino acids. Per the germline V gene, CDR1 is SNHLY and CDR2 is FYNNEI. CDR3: CASSVGSYYGYTF. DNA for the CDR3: TGTGCCAGCAGTGTTGGCAGTTACTATGGCTACACCTTC. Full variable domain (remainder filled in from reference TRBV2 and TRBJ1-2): EPEVTQTPSHQVTQMGQEVILRCVPISNHLYFYWYRQILGQKVEFLVSFYNNEISEKSEIFDDQFSVERPDGSNFTLKIRSTKLEDSAMYFCASSVGSYYGYTFGSGTRLTVV.

The CDR3 DNA is TGTGCCAGCTCAACGGGGAACGGAAACACCATATATTTT. Translating gives CASSTGNGNTIYF. The chain recombines TRBV18 with TRBJ1-3, with D hard to call. Looked up from germline, CDR1 is KGHSH and CDR2 is LQKENI. V lost 5 bases and J lost 4, with 9 bases in between. There are 13 residues in the CDR3.

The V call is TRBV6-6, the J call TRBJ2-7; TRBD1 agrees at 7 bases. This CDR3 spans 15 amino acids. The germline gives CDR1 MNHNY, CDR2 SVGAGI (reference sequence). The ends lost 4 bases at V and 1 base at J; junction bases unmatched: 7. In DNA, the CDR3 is TGTGCCAGCAGTTTACAGGGGTATGGTTCCTACGAGCAGTACTTC. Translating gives CASSLQGYGSYEQYF.

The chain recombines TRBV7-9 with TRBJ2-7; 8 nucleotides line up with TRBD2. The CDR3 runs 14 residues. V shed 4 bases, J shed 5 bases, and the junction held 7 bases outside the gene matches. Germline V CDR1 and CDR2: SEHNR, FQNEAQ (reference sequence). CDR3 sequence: CASSYPWTSNEQYF. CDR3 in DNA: TGTGCCAGCAGCTATCCATGGACTAGCAACGAGCAGTACTTC. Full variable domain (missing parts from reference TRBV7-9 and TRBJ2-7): DTGVSQNPRHKITKRGQNVTFRCDPISEHNRLYWYRQTLGQGPEFLTYFQNEAQLEKSRLLSDRFSAERPKGSFSTLEIQRTEQGDSAMYLCASSYPWTSNEQYFGPGTRLTVT.

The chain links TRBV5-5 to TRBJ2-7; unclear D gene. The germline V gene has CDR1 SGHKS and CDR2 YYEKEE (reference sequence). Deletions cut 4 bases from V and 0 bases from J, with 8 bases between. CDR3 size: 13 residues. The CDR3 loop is CASSTESSYEQYF. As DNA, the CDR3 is TGTGCCAGCAGCACTGAAAGCTCCTACGAGCAGTACTTC.

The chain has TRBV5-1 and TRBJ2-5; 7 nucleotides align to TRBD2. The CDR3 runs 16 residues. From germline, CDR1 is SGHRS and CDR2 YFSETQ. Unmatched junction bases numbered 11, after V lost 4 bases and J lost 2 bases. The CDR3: CASSGTGGSGQETQYF. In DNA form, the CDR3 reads TGCGCCAGCAGCGGAACGGGCGGGAGTGGACAAGAGACCCAGTACTTC. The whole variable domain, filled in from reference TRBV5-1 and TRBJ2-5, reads KAGVTQTPRYLIKTRGQQVTLSCSPISGHRSVSWYQQTPGQGLQFLFEYFSETQRNKGNFPGRFSGRQFSNSRSEMNVSTLELGDSALYLCASSGTGGSGQETQYFGPGTRLLVL.

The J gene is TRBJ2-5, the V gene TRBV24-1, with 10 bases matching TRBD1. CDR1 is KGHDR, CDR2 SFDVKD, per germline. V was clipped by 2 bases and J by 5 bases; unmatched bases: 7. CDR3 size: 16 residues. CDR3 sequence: CATSDWGTGVGETQYF. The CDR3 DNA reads TGTGCCACCAGTGATTGGGGGACAGGGGTTGGGGAGACCCAGTACTTC.

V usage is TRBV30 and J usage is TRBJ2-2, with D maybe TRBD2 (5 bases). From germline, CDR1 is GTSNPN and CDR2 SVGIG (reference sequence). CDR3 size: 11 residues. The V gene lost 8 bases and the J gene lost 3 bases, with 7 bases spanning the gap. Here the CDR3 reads CAHGDTGELFF. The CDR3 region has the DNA TGTGCCCACGGGGACACCGGGGAGCTGTTTTTT.

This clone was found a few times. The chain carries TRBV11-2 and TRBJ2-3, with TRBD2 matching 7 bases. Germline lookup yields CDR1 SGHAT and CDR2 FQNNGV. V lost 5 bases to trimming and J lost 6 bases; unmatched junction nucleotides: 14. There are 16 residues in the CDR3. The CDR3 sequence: CASSPLPGLSGDTQYF. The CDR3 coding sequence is TGTGCCAGCAGCCCGCTCCCGGGACTATCGGGGGATACGCAGTATTTT. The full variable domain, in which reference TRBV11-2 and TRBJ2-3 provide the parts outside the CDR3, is EAGVAQSPRYKIIEKRQSVAFWCNPISGHATLYWYQQILGQGPKLLIQFQNNGVVDDSQLPKDRFSAERLKGVDSTLKIQPAKLEDSAVYLCASSPLPGLSGDTQYFGPGTRLTVL.

The CDR3 DNA follows: TGTGCCAGCGTTCGTGGGGGCGCCGGTTACGAGCAGTACTTC. It codes for CASVRGGAGYEQYF. The V call is TRBV6-5, the J call TRBJ2-7, with D perhaps matching TRBD1 (6 bases). CDR1 MNHEY and CDR2 SVGAGI come from the germline V gene. Trimming removed 8 bases at V and 4 bases at J, with 18 bases between. The CDR3 has 14 residues.

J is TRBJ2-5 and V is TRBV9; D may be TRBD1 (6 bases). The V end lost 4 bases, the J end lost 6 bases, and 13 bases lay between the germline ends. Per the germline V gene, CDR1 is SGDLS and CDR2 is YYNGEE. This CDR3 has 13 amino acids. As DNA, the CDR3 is TGTGCCAGCAGCCCTCAAGGGGGACAGACCCAGTACTTC. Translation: CASSPQGGQTQYF.

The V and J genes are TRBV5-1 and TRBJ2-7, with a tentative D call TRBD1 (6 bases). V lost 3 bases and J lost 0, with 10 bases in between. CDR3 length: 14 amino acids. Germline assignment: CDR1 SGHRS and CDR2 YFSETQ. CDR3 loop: CASSSTGSSYEQYF. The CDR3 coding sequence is TGCGCCAGCAGCTCTACAGGGAGCTCCTACGAGCAGTACTTC.

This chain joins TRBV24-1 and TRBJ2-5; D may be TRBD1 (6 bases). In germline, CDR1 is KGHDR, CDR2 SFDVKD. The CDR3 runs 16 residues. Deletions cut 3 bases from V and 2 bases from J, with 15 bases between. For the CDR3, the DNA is TGTGCCACCAGTGATAATACCTACAGGGTTCAAGAGACCCAGTACTTC. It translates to CATSDNTYRVQETQYF.

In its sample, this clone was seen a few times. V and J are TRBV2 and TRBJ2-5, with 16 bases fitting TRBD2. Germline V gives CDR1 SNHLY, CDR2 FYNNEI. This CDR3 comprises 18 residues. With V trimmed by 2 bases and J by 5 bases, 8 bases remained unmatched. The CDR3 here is CASSERRGTSGREETQYF. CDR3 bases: TGTGCCAGCAGTGAAAGGAGGGGGACTAGCGGGAGGGAGGAGACCCAGTACTTC.

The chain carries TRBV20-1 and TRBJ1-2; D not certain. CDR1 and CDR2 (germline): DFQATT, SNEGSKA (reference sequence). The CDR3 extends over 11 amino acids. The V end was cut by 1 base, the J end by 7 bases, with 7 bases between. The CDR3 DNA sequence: TGCAGTGCTAGAGCTCCCCGTGGCTACACCTTC. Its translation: CSARAPRGYTF.

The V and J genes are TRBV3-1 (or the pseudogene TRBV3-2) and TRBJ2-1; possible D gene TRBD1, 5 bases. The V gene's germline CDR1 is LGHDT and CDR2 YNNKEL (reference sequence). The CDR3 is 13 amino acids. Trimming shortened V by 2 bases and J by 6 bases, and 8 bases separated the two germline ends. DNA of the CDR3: TGTGCCAGCAGCCAAACCAGGGCCAATGAGCAGTTCTTC. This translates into CASSQTRANEQFF.

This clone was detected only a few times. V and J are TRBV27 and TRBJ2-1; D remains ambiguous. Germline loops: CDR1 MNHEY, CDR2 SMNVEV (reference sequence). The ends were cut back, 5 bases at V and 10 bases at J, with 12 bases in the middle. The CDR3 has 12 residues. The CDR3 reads CASSETRREQFF. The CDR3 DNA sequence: TGTGCCAGCAGTGAGACTCGCAGAGAGCAGTTCTTC.

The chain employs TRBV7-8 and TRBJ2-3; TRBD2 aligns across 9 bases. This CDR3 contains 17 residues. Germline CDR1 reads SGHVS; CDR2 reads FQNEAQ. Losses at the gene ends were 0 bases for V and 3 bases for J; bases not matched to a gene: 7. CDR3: CASSLALQAGGTDTQYF. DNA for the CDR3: TGTGCCAGCAGCTTAGCGCTTCAAGCGGGAGGTACAGATACGCAGTATTTT.

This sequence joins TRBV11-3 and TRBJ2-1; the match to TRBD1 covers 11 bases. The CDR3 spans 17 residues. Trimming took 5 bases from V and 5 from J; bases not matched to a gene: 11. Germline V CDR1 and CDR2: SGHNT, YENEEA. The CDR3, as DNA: TGTGCCAGCAGCCCGGGAATGGACAGGGGGCCCCACAATGAGCAGTTCTTC. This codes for CASSPGMDRGPHNEQFF. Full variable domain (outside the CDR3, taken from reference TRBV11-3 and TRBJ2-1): EAGVVQSPRYKIIEKKQPVAFWCNPISGHNTLYWYLQNLGQGPELLIRYENEEAVDDSQLPKDRFSAERLKGVDSTLKIQPAELGDSAVYLCASSPGMDRGPHNEQFFGPGTRLTVL.

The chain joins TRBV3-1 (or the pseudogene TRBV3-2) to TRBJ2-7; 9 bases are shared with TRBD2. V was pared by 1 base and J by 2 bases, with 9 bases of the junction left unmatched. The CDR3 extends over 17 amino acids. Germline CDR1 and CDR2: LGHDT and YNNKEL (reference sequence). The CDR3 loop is CASSQAPSGRSPYEQYF. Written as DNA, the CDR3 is TGTGCCAGCAGCCAAGCACCCAGCGGGAGGTCCCCCTACGAGCAGTACTTC.